The T cell receptor beta chain described here comes from a study of lymphopenia after photon versus proton radiotherapy. Generated by immunoSEQ multiplex PCR, the TCRdb table keeps only in-frame clones and is missing some. The table has roughly 45,000 clones, over 75% seen once. Broader study findings: Better survival with proton therapy was suggested as possible, not demonstrated. In patients who died, overall survival fell as post-nadir TCR diversity dropped more.

This clone has more than one count but fewer than ten. Its antigen is currently unknown. V was cut by 7 bases and J by 3 bases, with 16 bases left in between. Germline-derived CDR1 and CDR2 are LNHDA and SQIVND (reference sequence). The CDR3 contains 15 residues. The source was peripheral blood, collected from a patient treated with photon-based radiotherapy. The rearrangement joins TRBV19 to TRBJ1-5; D uncertain. This receptor was obtained from a man aged 35-49 years with gastric cancer. The CDR3 loop reads CASTRGREVNQPQHF. The CDR3 DNA sequence: TGTGCCAGTACCCGCGGGAGGGAAGTCAATCAGCCCCAGCATTTT.